This TCR beta chain comes out of a study of shared clonotypes between healthy human individuals (dated by TCRdb to 2018 to 2021). Regarding the complete study: The cohort comprised two women and a few men aged 18 to 49 years. Per donor, three plates each were used for CD4 naive and CD4 memory, two for CD8 naive, and one for CD8 memory. To estimate repertoire size and how much clonotype sharing occurs between individuals, the study deeply sequenced the blood TCR repertoires of about five healthy adults. Different laboratories and diverse techniques were used to prepare libraries and sequence TCR repertoires, to increase sequencing depth and limit assay-specific biases. Per donor, leukapheresis produced somewhere between about 0.94 and 9 billion PBMCs. Paper-wide results and their limitations: Sampling was restricted to blood, and TCR repertoires in tissue are likely to differ from TCR repertoires in blood. Approximately 4.8% of naive CD4, 3.5% of naive CD8, approximately 2% of memory CD4, and approximately 0.4% of memory CD8 clonotypes were shared across several donors. Compared with non-shared clonotypes, clonotypes shared by all four sorted-subset donors had higher generation probabilities. Estimated clonotype richness was generally larger for naive than for memory subsets. Because the study included a small number of donors, the genetic and exposure-history diversity represented was limited. Based on pairwise subsampling, the degree of clonotype sharing among donors was expected to be affected by sequencing depth. Even with the large sequencing depth, rarefaction of the sorted-subset datasets indicated that sequencing was incomplete.

Of note for this clone: Its antigen has not been determined. Per-nucleotide qualities are absent, and no much larger clonotype sits a single base away.

TCR CDR3 regions were amplified from genomic DNA by multiplex PCR using the deep immunoSEQ assay. For each cell subset, the extracted genomic DNA was distributed evenly across all wells of several immunoSEQ 96-well plates, and each plate served as one replicate. Each replicate PCR for sorted subsets received around 0.2 ug genomic DNA, equal to roughly 30,000 T cell genomes. Purified libraries were quantified with a Qubit 3.0 fluorometer, sized on a Bioanalyzer 2100, and re-quantified with the KAPA Library Quantification kit. Every immunoSEQ 96-well plate was sequenced on a separate single-read 150-cycle Illumina NextSeq 550 flow cell. In the authors' own workflow: Because only junctional sequences without quality scores were contained in the immunoSEQ output, filtering matching that applied to full-length reads could not be performed. To assign V/J genes and CDR3, sequences were annotated against IMGT germline references using PyIR, a Python wrapper for IgBLAST v1.9. Reads with weak V/J assignments (E-value above 1e-6), missing CDR3, stop codons, out-of-frame junctions, or ambiguous translated residues were removed. A V3J clonotype was defined by an identical inferred V gene, J gene, and CDR3 amino acid sequence. The percentage overlap between two repertoires was calculated by dividing the number of shared unique clonotypes by the size of the smaller repertoire. RTK rarefaction, the Chao1 estimator, and Recon v2.1 estimates of unobserved clonotypes were used to assess repertoire richness. Generation probabilities were computed with OLGA for all TCRbeta clonotypes obtained by the gDNA method from a few donors. TCRdb obtained this table from immuneACCESS and retained in-frame rearrangements with V and J assigned. These tables miss some clones; where compared with another copy, unresolved V genes account for less than half of the shortfall, and the remainder is unexplained. For V, J and clone size, that table is used; D and trimming come from the DNA. The sample table contains under 650,000 clones; only one count was recorded for almost 97% of them. The leading ten clones occupy 0.06% of the sample.

The germline V end is reduced by 5 bases and the J end by 5 bases; junction bases left unmatched: 24. The CDR3 sequence holds 20 residues, the cysteine and phenylalanine included. Left in the record is the CDR3 DNA by itself, 60 bases read in frame from the first base. Healthy HIV-negative adults with no recently reported acute infections or vaccinations were included as donors. All donors were Caucasian adults living in Nashville, Tennessee, USA. CD4+ T cells were enriched by magnetic negative selection, after which naive cells were positively selected on CD45RA and the negative fraction was taken as the memory subset. Blood was collected by leukapheresis, and PBMCs were isolated by Ficoll-Histopaque density gradient centrifugation and then cryopreserved in liquid nitrogen vapor phase. Analytical flow cytometry was used to check the purity and quantity of every magnetically sorted T cell population. Genomic DNA was isolated from each sorted fraction and quantified by UV absorbance on a Nanodrop 2000c.

The chain is assembled from TRBV6-7 and TRBJ1-1, with TRBD1 identical over 9 junction bases. TRBV6-7 carries the ORF label, with uncertain function. The sequenced sample consisted of naive CD4+ T cells sorted from blood. The cell subset or site tag for this specimen amounts to: CD45RA+ positively selected. This clonotype was obtained from a woman in her thirties in good health. Read as DNA, the sequence is TGTGCCAGCAGTACGACCGGGACAGGGAAGCCAGCAGGGGTGAGGACTGAAGCTTTCTTT. This translates into CASSTTGTGKPAGVRTEAFF.